The present TCR beta chain was sequenced within a study of T cells in Graves' hyperthyroidism and ophthalmopathy. Regarding the study as a whole: Onset of ophthalmopathy came a median around 6.2 months after the model predicted it. Also found in blood were most expanded thyroid clonotypes above 0.001.

This clonotype appeared many times. Its matching antigen is unknown. What was amplified from RNA transcripts were TCR beta CDR3 regions. The HTBI primer set drove a first-round RT-PCR of the TCR CDR3. From the multiplex PCR reads, TCRdb called clonotypes with MiXCR, one entry per CDR3 protein. The data contain approximately 330,000 distinct CDR3 sequences, 15% to 20% of them singletons. The patients, who ranged from 18 to 65 in age, presented with newly diagnosed hyperthyroidism lasting under 2 months. The germline V gene has CDR1 SGHTA and CDR2 FQGNSA. This CDR3 region has 12 residues. V lost 5 bases, J lost 6 bases, and 9 bases lay in between.

This clonotype originated in a woman aged 50 to 60 with Graves' hyperthyroidism. The sequenced sample consisted of blood. V gene TRBV7-2 combines with J gene TRBJ2-3; D is uncertain. CDR3 loop: CASSPSRDTQYF. The DNA of the CDR3 is TGTGCCAGCAGCCCAAGTCGGGATACGCAGTATTTT.